These 26 T cell receptor beta chains originate from one sample sequenced in a study of T cell responses to AZD1222 COVID-19 vaccine. Assay: immunoSEQ multiplex PCR; the TCRdb copy retains only in-frame clones and omits some. This repertoire shows fewer than 70,000 clones, approximately 90% found once; its top ten account for 4.9%. The sequencing here drew on peripheral blood, taken on day 0 of AZD1222 vaccination. The origin of the receptors is an adult in good health.

This clone appeared once. The rearrangement uses TRBV3-1 (or the pseudogene TRBV3-2) and TRBJ1-3; D ambiguous. With 4 bases removed from V and 3 bases from J, the gap between germline ends came to 10 bases. Germline V CDR1 and CDR2: LGHDT, YNNKEL (reference sequence). The CDR3 loop spans 14 amino acids. In DNA, the CDR3 is TGTGCCAGCAGCCTCCGACTGCTTGGAAACACCATATATTTT. Translated, it gives CASSLRLLGNTIYF.

This chain connects TRBV7-8 to TRBJ1-3, with 8 nucleotides matching TRBD1. The CDR3 loop spans 16 amino acids. Germline V CDR1 and CDR2: SGHVS, FQNEAQ. V shed 5 bases, J shed 2 bases, and the junction held 8 bases outside the gene matches. DNA of the CDR3: TGTGCCAGCAGCAAGGACAGGGCCACGACTGGAAACACCATATATTTT. Translation gives CASSKDRATTGNTIYF.

The chain recombines TRBV6-6 with TRBJ1-2, with a tentative D call TRBD1 (5 bases). V lost 5 bases and J lost 6, with 13 bases in between. CDR3 length: 13 amino acids. The germline V gene encodes CDR1 MNHNY and CDR2 SVGAGI (reference sequence). The CDR3: CASSLPQGNGYTF. DNA for the CDR3: TGTGCCAGCAGTCTGCCCCAGGGTAATGGCTACACCTTC.

This clone was picked up one time. At one boundary the junction diverges from the germline segment, which might be a read error. This rearrangement joins TRBV11-2 to TRBJ1-2; possible D gene TRBD1, 5 bases. Germline assignment: CDR1 SGHAT and CDR2 FQNNGV. The length of the CDR3 is 15 residues. CDR3 DNA: TGTGCCAGCAGCTCCGGGGCAAACAACCACTATCGCTACACCTTC. It is translated as CASSSGANNHYRYTF.

In regard to this clone: One end of the junction varies from germline; a read error may be responsible. The chain carries TRBV2 and TRBJ2-7; weak D call: TRBD2 (6 bases). The CDR3 has 13 residues. Germline V gene sequence: CDR1 SNHLY, CDR2 FYNNEI. CDR3 nucleotide sequence: TGTGCCAGCAGTCGGGGTACACTTTCGAGGAGGGAGTTC. This codes for CASSRGTLSRREF.

Only one count was recorded for this clone. V and J are TRBV5-4 and TRBJ2-7, with 14 nucleotides matching TRBD2. Germline CDR1 is SGHNT and CDR2 is YYREEE (reference sequence). Trimming cost V 5 bases and J 5 bases; bases outside gene matches: 12. This CDR3 region has 17 residues. The CDR3 loop reads CASSSTSGGARNDEQYF. The CDR3 DNA sequence: TGTGCCAGCAGTTCGACTAGCGGGGGGGCTAGGAACGACGAGCAGTACTTC.

The chain uses TRBV5-1 and TRBJ2-7; 9 positions agree with TRBD1. CDR1 is SGHRS, CDR2 YFSETQ, per germline. The CDR3 loop spans 14 amino acids. Trimming took 4 bases from V and 6 from J; bases not matched to a gene: 8. The DNA for the CDR3 is TGCGCCAGCAGCGTCGGGACAGGGAAAACCGAGCAGTACTTC. Translation gives CASSVGTGKTEQYF.

The V call is TRBV12-5, the J call TRBJ1-1, with D perhaps matching TRBD1 (5 bases). The CDR3 has 12 amino acids. V gave up 7 bases and J gave up 7 bases, with 13 bases separating them. Germline values: CDR1 LGHNT, CDR2 FRNRAP. CDR3 coding DNA: TGTGCTAGTGCCTGGGGGACCGTTGAAGCTTTCTTT. Translating it yields CASAWGTVEAFF. Variable domain in full (rest from reference TRBV12-5 and TRBJ1-1): DARVTQTPRHKVTEMGQEVTMRCQPILGHNTVFWYRQTMMQGLELLAYFRNRAPLDDSGMPKDRFSAEMPDATLATLKIQPSEPRDSAVYFCASAWGTVEAFFGQGTRLTVV.

The rearrangement uses TRBV7-9 and TRBJ2-5, with TRBD1 identical over 10 bases. The length of the CDR3 is 16 residues. Germline V gene sequence: CDR1 SEHNR, CDR2 FQNEAQ (reference sequence). V lost 5 bases, J lost 4 bases, and 10 bases stayed unmatched. The CDR3 spells CASSPLGTGVRETQYF. CDR3 in DNA: TGTGCCAGCAGCCCTCTGGGGACAGGGGTTCGAGAGACCCAGTACTTC.

V and J are TRBV29-1 and TRBJ2-1; 9 bases map to TRBD1. The CDR3 spans 13 residues. In germline, CDR1 is SQVTM, CDR2 ANQGSEA. V trimming: 4 bases; J trimming: 4 bases; junction bases outside the gene matches: 2. The CDR3 DNA reads as TGCAGCGTTGGACAGGGGGTTTACAATGAGCAGTTCTTC. Translated, it gives CSVGQGVYNEQFF.

This chain uses TRBV29-1 with TRBJ1-1; D gene unclear. The CDR3 is made up of 10 amino acids. Trimming removed 5 bases at V and 7 bases at J, with 8 bases between. Germline V gene data show CDR1 as SQVTM and CDR2 as ANQGSEA. CDR3 nucleotides: TGCAGCGTTCAGGACGTTGAAGCTTTCTTT. Its protein product is CSVQDVEAFF.

V usage is TRBV9 and J usage is TRBJ2-7; TRBD1 agrees at 7 bases. The V and J ends lost 0 bases and 2 bases, in that order; junction bases with no gene match: 2. CDR3 length: 14 amino acids. Germline loops: CDR1 SGDLS, CDR2 YYNGEE. CDR3: CASSVAGGPYEQYF. The CDR3 nucleotides are TGTGCCAGCAGCGTAGCAGGGGGTCCCTACGAGCAGTACTTC.

The gene calls are TRBV6-4 and TRBJ1-1; TRBD1 matches at 10 bases. The CDR3 has 15 residues. In germline, CDR1 is MRHNA, CDR2 SNTAGT. The trim removed 9 bases at V and 1 base at J, leaving 8 bases unmatched. CDR3 sequence (DNA): TGTGCCAGACCCGGGACAGGGGTTCAGAACACTGAAGCTTTCTTT. Protein sequence: CARPGTGVQNTEAFF.

This clone showed up just once. The chain couples TRBV11-2 to TRBJ2-1; D may be TRBD1 (6 bases). Between the trimmed V and J ends, which lost 4 bases and 7 bases, there was a span of 20 bases. There are 16 residues in the CDR3. Germline V gene data show CDR1 as SGHAT and CDR2 as FQNNGV. The DNA for the CDR3 is TGTGCCAGCAGCTACACAGGGACCGGGGCCTTAAATGAGCAGTTCTTC. Translating it yields CASSYTGTGALNEQFF.

This sequence joins TRBV2 and TRBJ1-2; D not certain. This CDR3 is 12 amino acids long. V dropped 8 bases and J dropped 4 bases, with 11 bases sitting between them. Germline lookup yields CDR1 SNHLY and CDR2 FYNNEI. CDR3 DNA: TGTGCCAGCGCGGCAGGCGCCTATGGCTACACCTTC. It codes for CASAAGAYGYTF.

This rearrangement joins TRBV5-6 to TRBJ1-5, with D unclear. The V gene's germline CDR1 is SGHDT and CDR2 YYEEEE. The length of the CDR3 is 14 residues. With 0 bases removed from V and 0 bases from J, the gap between germline ends came to 4 bases. In DNA form, the CDR3 reads TGTGCCAGCAGCTTGGGGGGTAGCAATCAGCCCCAGCATTTT. This codes for CASSLGGSNQPQHF.

The count of this clone is one. CDR3 region: CATRTETSRGHETQYF. In nucleotides, the CDR3 is TGTGCCACCAGGACAGAAACCTCCAGGGGGCATGAGACCCAGTACTTC. The rearrangement joins TRBV15 to TRBJ2-5, with 8 bases lining up with TRBD1. Germline V lookup: CDR1 LNHNV, CDR2 YYDKDF (reference sequence). The CDR3 totals 16 residues. V dropped 6 bases and J dropped 5; count of bases not matched to a gene: 14.

This chain joins TRBV7-2 and TRBJ1-1; D is perhaps TRBD1 (6 bases). The length of the CDR3 is 13 residues. The germline V gene has CDR1 SGHTA and CDR2 FQGNSA. Trimming cost V 1 base and J 8 bases, with 11 bases left between them. CDR3 sequence reads: CASSLGYRVEAFF. The CDR3 nucleotides are TGTGCCAGCAGCTTAGGGTACAGGGTGGAAGCTTTCTTT.

The chain joins TRBV6-5 to TRBJ1-2; 7 bases are a match to TRBD1. The CDR3 spans 13 residues. J was trimmed by 2 bases and V by 6 bases; bases with no gene match: 3. Per the germline V gene, CDR1 is MNHEY and CDR2 is SVGAGI. The CDR3 loop reads CASSLTGNYGYTF. The CDR3 DNA reads as TGTGCCAGCAGCTTGACAGGGAACTATGGCTACACCTTC.

The genes are TRBV18 and TRBJ1-4, with a possible D match to TRBD1 (5 bases). The germline CDR1 and CDR2 sequences are KGHSH and LQKENI. There are 14 residues in the CDR3. V lost 3 bases and J lost 4, with 9 bases in between. CDR3 region: CASSPPGLNEKLFF. In nucleotides, the CDR3 is TGTGCCAGCTCACCCCCGGGACTTAATGAAAAACTGTTTTTT.

J is TRBJ1-1 and V is TRBV19; tentative D call: TRBD1 (6 bases). Germline CDR1 and CDR2: LNHDA and SQIVND (reference sequence). V gave up 4 bases and J gave up 0 bases, with 12 bases separating them. The length of the CDR3 is 15 residues. The CDR3 sequence: CASSRQQGLNTEAFF. Here the CDR3 DNA reads TGTGCCAGTAGTAGGCAACAGGGTTTGAACACTGAAGCTTTCTTT.

V usage is TRBV12-3 or TRBV12-4 and J usage is TRBJ1-2; D call uncertain. The CDR3 sequence is 13 residues long. Trimming removed 3 bases at V and 3 bases at J, with 8 bases between. The CDR3 DNA follows: TGTGCCAGCAGTTTGGACGGCGACTATGGCTACACCTTC. This encodes CASSLDGDYGYTF.

The gene calls are TRBV18 and TRBJ2-5; TRBD1 aligns across 7 bases. CDR3 length: 14 residues. Unmatched junction bases numbered 5, after V lost 3 bases and J lost 4 bases. Germline CDR1 is KGHSH and CDR2 is LQKENI. The CDR3 nucleotides read TGTGCCAGCTCACCCCGAGGGGGCGGAGAGACCCAGTACTTC. Its translation is CASSPRGGGETQYF.

This clone was seen only once. The chain employs TRBV6-5 and TRBJ1-1; unclear D gene. Trimming left V 2 bases short and J 4 bases short, with 14 bases between. Germline CDR1 is MNHEY and CDR2 is SVGAGI. The length of the CDR3 is 15 residues. CDR3 sequence: CASSYGRATGTEAFF. As DNA, the CDR3 is TGTGCCAGCAGTTACGGACGAGCCACCGGCACTGAAGCTTTCTTT.

The CDR3 region has the DNA TGTGCCAGCAGCCAGAATAACTATGGCTACACCTTC. It codes for CASSQNNYGYTF. The chain has TRBV14 and TRBJ1-2; unclear D gene. Germline V gene data show CDR1 as SGHDN and CDR2 as FVKESK. The CDR3 is made up of 12 amino acids. Trimming took off 3 bases at V and 1 base at J, with 3 bases between the two ends.

The genes are TRBV4-1 and TRBJ1-2; no definite D call. Germline-derived CDR1 and CDR2 are MGHRA and YSYEKL. The CDR3 runs to 13 residues. V lost 0 bases to trimming and J lost 4 bases, with 6 bases between them. CDR3 nucleotide sequence: TGCGCCAGCAGCCAAGATGGCAGCTATGGCTACACCTTC. It yields the protein CASSQDGSYGYTF.